These 29 T cell receptor beta chains were sequenced from one sample in a study of cytomegalovirus exposure and HLA in healthy donors. The PCR ran on 60 Vbeta and 13 Jbeta primers. Sequencing used immunoSEQ multiplex PCR; TCRdb keeps in-frame clones, though not all of them. The profile covers fewer than 150,000 clones, with around 63% appearing a single time and about 1.5% taken by the ten largest. Sample: PBMCs. Receptors originate from a human donor in good health.

This clone was picked up a small number of times. This chain uses TRBV10-3 with TRBJ2-2, with 8 bases lining up with TRBD1. The CDR3 covers 15 residues. Trimming at V came to 8 bases and at J to 6 bases, leaving 11 bases not matched to a gene. Germline V CDR1 and CDR2: ENHRY, SYGVKD. CDR3 sequence: CAIGEIRTGSGELFF. DNA for the CDR3: TGTGCCATCGGGGAGATCCGGACAGGGTCCGGGGAGCTGTTTTTT.

The chain combines TRBV6-5 with TRBJ2-5; TRBD1 is a possible D gene (5 bases). The J call is uncertain, as TRBJ2-7 better fits the DNA end. Germline CDR1 and CDR2: MNHEY and SVGAGI. The CDR3 consists of 13 residues. The CDR3 DNA is TGTGCCAGCGGACGACAGAGCTCCTACGAGCAGTACTTC. As protein: CASGRQSSYEQYF.

In this sample, this clone turned up once. The V call is TRBV27, the J call TRBJ2-5; 7 nucleotides agree with TRBD1. CDR1 and CDR2 from the germline V gene are MNHEY and SMNVEV (reference sequence). V lost 2 bases, J lost 5 bases, and 8 bases stayed unmatched. This CDR3 contains 15 residues. The CDR3 region has the DNA TGTGCCAGCAGTTTAACTAGGGGGCCATGGGAGACCCAGTACTTC. It yields the protein CASSLTRGPWETQYF.

The rearrangement links TRBV15 to TRBJ2-7; TRBD1 agrees at 9 bases. Germline V gives CDR1 LNHNV, CDR2 YYDKDF (reference sequence). This CDR3 comprises 15 residues. V trimming: 1 base; J trimming: 6 bases; junction bases outside the gene matches: 7. The CDR3 loop reads CATSRAGQGSGEQYF. DNA of the CDR3: TGTGCCACCAGCAGAGCCGGACAGGGGTCTGGCGAGCAGTACTTC.

This clone has just a few counts. The chain recombines TRBV2 with TRBJ1-5; 7 nucleotides match TRBD1. The CDR3 loop spans 14 amino acids. V gave up 7 bases and J gave up 5 bases; unmatched junction bases: 8. CDR1 SNHLY and CDR2 FYNNEI come from the germline V gene. The CDR3: CASTAGGIYQPQHF. In DNA, the CDR3 is TGTGCCAGCACGGCAGGGGGGATCTATCAGCCCCAGCATTTT.

This chain connects TRBV19 to TRBJ1-2, with a tentative D call TRBD1 (5 bases). The CDR3 contains 16 residues. From germline, CDR1 is LNHDA and CDR2 SQIVND (reference sequence). The V gene lost 3 bases and the J gene lost 7 bases, with 21 bases spanning the gap. The CDR3 loop is CASSIGWTPQVGGYTF. The CDR3 DNA reads as TGTGCCAGTAGTATCGGGTGGACACCCCAAGTCGGTGGCTACACCTTC.

This clone was picked up a small number of times. The CDR3, as DNA: TGTGCCATCAGTGACCGGCCGGGAGTGAGGAATGAGCAGTTCTTC. Translating it yields CAISDRPGVRNEQFF. The chain joins TRBV10-3 to TRBJ2-1; TRBD2 might be the D (6 bases). The germline V gene has CDR1 ENHRY and CDR2 SYGVKD. The CDR3 sequence is 15 residues long. The germline V and J ends were trimmed by 3 bases and 7 bases, with 16 bases remaining between them.

This chain joins TRBV6-5 and TRBJ2-7, with 11 bases identical to TRBD1. V shed 5 bases, J shed 3 bases, and the junction held 3 bases outside the gene matches. Germline lookup yields CDR1 MNHEY and CDR2 SVGAGI. The CDR3 is 14 residues long. CDR3 sequence: CASSPGQGVYEQYF. The CDR3 coding sequence is TGTGCCAGCAGTCCGGGACAGGGGGTCTACGAGCAGTACTTC.

The chain couples TRBV19 to TRBJ1-1, with 8 positions matching TRBD1. The CDR3 extends over 15 amino acids. V gave up 5 bases and J gave up 6 bases; unmatched junction bases: 11. Germline V lookup: CDR1 LNHDA, CDR2 SQIVND (reference sequence). The CDR3 DNA reads TGTGCCAGTAGTCCACCGGGACAGGTATTAGCTGAAGCTTTCTTT. This codes for CASSPPGQVLAEAFF.

The chain joins TRBV9 to TRBJ2-3; D is uncertain. The CDR3 totals 14 residues. V was cut by 3 bases and J by 3 bases, with 11 bases left in between. The germline V gene encodes CDR1 SGDLS and CDR2 YYNGEE. Written as DNA, the CDR3 is TGTGCCAGCAGCGCCGTACTCGGGACAGATACGCAGTATTTT. Translating it yields CASSAVLGTDTQYF. The variable domain in full, completed from reference TRBV9 and TRBJ2-3, reads DSGVTQTPKHLITATGQRVTLRCSPRSGDLSVYWYQQSLDQGLQFLIQYYNGEERAKGNILERFSAQQFPDLHSELNLSSLELGDSALYFCASSAVLGTDTQYFGPGTRLTVL.

The chain recombines TRBV2 with TRBJ2-1, with D possibly being TRBD2 (5 bases). V was clipped by 0 bases and J by 6 bases, with 9 bases between them. The CDR3 is made up of 14 amino acids. Germline CDR1 SNHLY, CDR2 FYNNEI. The CDR3 loop is CASSEAPRGNEQFF. Written as DNA, the CDR3 is TGTGCCAGCAGTGAAGCGCCTCGGGGCAATGAGCAGTTCTTC.

The chain has TRBV5-1 and TRBJ2-3, with 8 bases that match TRBD2. V dropped 4 bases and J dropped 4; count of bases not matched to a gene: 8. The CDR3 consists of 15 residues. The V gene's germline CDR1 is SGHRS and CDR2 YFSETQ. CDR3: CASSPPGGPSDTQYF. The CDR3 DNA is TGCGCCAGCAGCCCCCCGGGGGGGCCGTCAGATACGCAGTATTTT.

The genes are TRBV7-2 and TRBJ2-5, with 11 positions matching TRBD2. The CDR3 is 17 residues long. Germline CDR1 SGHTA, CDR2 FQGNSA. After removal of 10 bases from V and 5 bases from J, the junction contained 18 bases not matched to a gene. The CDR3 sequence is CATQSGLLAGVGETQYF. As DNA, the CDR3 is TGTGCCACCCAATCGGGACTACTAGCGGGAGTTGGGGAGACCCAGTACTTC.

This clone was counted a few times. The rearrangement links TRBV19 to TRBJ2-7; no clear D gene. V was clipped by 5 bases and J by 3 bases, with 14 bases between them. Germline assignment: CDR1 LNHDA and CDR2 SQIVND (reference sequence). The length of the CDR3 is 14 residues. In DNA, the CDR3 is TGTGCCAGTAGTCCGGCGGTCCAAGGCTACGAGCAGTACTTC. The encoded protein is CASSPAVQGYEQYF.

A note on this clone: Within the sample, other DNA sequences also encode this same CDR3. V usage is TRBV2 and J usage is TRBJ2-4; tentatively, D is TRBD2 (7 bases). V gave up 3 bases and J gave up 7 bases, with 13 bases separating them. Germline CDR1 SNHLY, CDR2 FYNNEI. The CDR3 is 14 residues long. CDR3 in DNA: TGTGCCAGCAGTGACCGCAGGGGAGGGAACATTCAGTACTTC. It specifies CASSDRRGGNIQYF.

This clone has just one count. The chain recombines TRBV14 with TRBJ2-2; D call uncertain. V lost 4 bases to trimming and J lost 6 bases, with 9 bases between them. Germline CDR1 and CDR2: SGHDN and FVKESK. The CDR3 is 13 amino acids. The CDR3 DNA reads as TGTGCCAGCAGCCGCCTGGGCCCCGGGGAGCTGTTTTTT. Translated, it gives CASSRLGPGELFF.

This chain joins TRBV19 and TRBJ2-5, with 11 bases that match TRBD2. Trimming took 0 bases from V and 5 from J; bases not matched to a gene: 5. This CDR3 region has 16 residues. The V gene's germline CDR1 is LNHDA and CDR2 SQIVND (reference sequence). The CDR3 DNA sequence: TGTGCCAGTAGTATAGAGGGACTAGCGGCCGGCGAGACCCAGTACTTC. It is translated as CASSIEGLAAGETQYF.

The chain recombines TRBV9 with TRBJ2-3, with D possibly being TRBD2 (5 bases). This CDR3 is built from 15 residues. Trimming shortened V by 0 bases and J by 0 bases, and 8 bases separated the two germline ends. Germline V gene sequence: CDR1 SGDLS, CDR2 YYNGEE. The CDR3 DNA reads as TGTGCCAGCAGCGTAGACGGCGGGAGCACAGATACGCAGTATTTT. It specifies CASSVDGGSTDTQYF.

This chain uses TRBV2 with TRBJ2-1; 8 bases agree with TRBD2. The CDR3 runs to 14 residues. J gave up 8 bases and V 7 bases, and 10 bases lay outside the gene matches. In germline, CDR1 is SNHLY, CDR2 FYNNEI. The CDR3 DNA reads as TGTGCCAGCAATGCCGGGACTAGATTCGATGAGCAGTTCTTC. Its translation is CASNAGTRFDEQFF.

This clone has a handful of counts. This chain uses TRBV6-4 with TRBJ2-1, with a weak D call TRBD1 (5 bases). CDR1 and CDR2 (germline): MRHNA, SNTAGT. The CDR3 contains 17 residues. Between the trimmed V and J ends, which lost 0 bases and 0 bases, there was a span of 12 bases. The CDR3 bases are TGTGCCAGCAGTGACTCGTACAGGCCGAGCTCCTACAATGAGCAGTTCTTC. This codes for CASSDSYRPSSYNEQFF.

The chain carries TRBV5-1 and TRBJ2-6; D gene unclear. The CDR3 has 17 residues. Germline assignment: CDR1 SGHRS and CDR2 YFSETQ. The V gene lost 1 base and the J gene lost 4 bases, with 15 bases spanning the gap. The CDR3 DNA is TGCGCCAGCAGCTTGCTCCAAAACGTCAGGGGGGCCAACGTCCTGACTTTC. This translates into CASSLLQNVRGANVLTF.

This sequence joins TRBV19 and TRBJ2-7, with a possible D match to TRBD1 (5 bases). Per germline, CDR1 LNHDA and CDR2 SQIVND (reference sequence). The CDR3 is made up of 16 amino acids. V was pared by 5 bases and J by 5 bases, with 22 bases between. CDR3 region: CASSQAPSAGSDEQYF. Here the CDR3 DNA reads TGTGCCAGTAGTCAGGCCCCCTCGGCAGGGTCAGACGAGCAGTACTTC.

This clone was seen a few times. The chain carries TRBV6-1 and TRBJ2-1; 10 bases line up with TRBD2. V lost 4 bases and J lost 5; bases outside the gene matches: 8. Looked up from germline, CDR1 is MNHNS and CDR2 is SASEGT. This CDR3 has 16 amino acids. The DNA of the CDR3 is TGTGCCAGCAGTGCGTCTAGCGGGAGCGGCCACAATGAGCAGTTCTTC. Amino acids: CASSASSGSGHNEQFF.

V and J are TRBV7-6 and TRBJ2-7; 7 positions agree with TRBD1. The junction had 4 bases not matched to a gene; V was cut back by 3 bases and J by 5 bases. Germline CDR1 SGHVS, CDR2 FNYEAQ. The length of the CDR3 is 13 residues. The CDR3 DNA reads TGTGCCAGCAGCTTGATCGGACAGGACGAGCAGTACTTC. Amino acids: CASSLIGQDEQYF.

Comments on this clone: Other DNA sequences of this sample code for an identical CDR3. The rearrangement links TRBV28 to TRBJ2-5, with D possibly matching TRBD2 (6 bases). Germline lookup yields CDR1 MDHEN and CDR2 SYDVKM. CDR3 length: 13 amino acids. The germline V and J ends were trimmed by 1 base and 5 bases, with 8 bases remaining between them. The CDR3 region is CASSLSGGETQYF. For the CDR3, the DNA is TGTGCCAGCAGTTTATCAGGAGGGGAGACCCAGTACTTC. The full variable domain, with the rest looked up from reference TRBV28 and TRBJ2-5, is DVKVTQSSRYLVKRTGEKVFLECVQDMDHENMFWYRQDPGLGLRLIYFSYDVKMKEKGDIPEGYSVSREKKERFSLILESASTNQTSMYLCASSLSGGETQYFGPGTRLLVL.

This clone was counted a single time. The chain carries TRBV9 and TRBJ2-3, with a weak D call TRBD2 (6 bases). The CDR3 contains 16 residues. Germline V gene lookup returns CDR1 SGDLS and CDR2 YYNGEE. The V end was cut by 0 bases, the J end by 0 bases, with 11 bases between. CDR3 residues: CASSVASGPSTDTQYF. The CDR3 bases are TGTGCCAGCAGCGTAGCGAGCGGGCCTAGCACAGATACGCAGTATTTT.

This clone has a single count. In nucleotides, the CDR3 is TGCGCCAGCAGGCCCGCTGGACTAGCGGGGCTATCCTACGAGCAGTACTTC. This translates into CASRPAGLAGLSYEQYF. This chain joins TRBV5-1 and TRBJ2-5; 12 bases are shared with TRBD2. The J call is in doubt because the DNA end fits TRBJ2-7 better. The CDR3 totals 17 residues. Per the germline V gene, CDR1 is SGHRS and CDR2 is YFSETQ.

The chain has TRBV19 and TRBJ1-5; no clear D gene. Trimming left V 1 base short and J 3 bases short, with 4 bases between. Germline-derived CDR1 and CDR2 are LNHDA and SQIVND (reference sequence). This CDR3 has 13 amino acids. CDR3 in amino acids: CASSIAHNQPQHF. In DNA form, the CDR3 reads TGTGCCAGTAGTATAGCCCACAATCAGCCCCAGCATTTT.

J is TRBJ1-2 and V is TRBV2, with 10 bases aligning to TRBD1. V gave up 4 bases and J gave up 8 bases; unmatched junction bases: 7. The CDR3 covers 14 residues. CDR1 is SNHLY and CDR2 is FYNNEI in the germline V gene. Here the CDR3 reads CASSVRQGAGGYTF. For the CDR3, the DNA is TGTGCCAGCAGTGTTAGACAGGGGGCGGGCGGCTACACCTTC. Based on the CDR3 plus reference TRBV2 and TRBJ1-2, the full variable domain is EPEVTQTPSHQVTQMGQEVILRCVPISNHLYFYWYRQILGQKVEFLVSFYNNEISEKSEIFDDQFSVERPDGSNFTLKIRSTKLEDSAMYFCASSVRQGAGGYTFGSGTRLTVV.